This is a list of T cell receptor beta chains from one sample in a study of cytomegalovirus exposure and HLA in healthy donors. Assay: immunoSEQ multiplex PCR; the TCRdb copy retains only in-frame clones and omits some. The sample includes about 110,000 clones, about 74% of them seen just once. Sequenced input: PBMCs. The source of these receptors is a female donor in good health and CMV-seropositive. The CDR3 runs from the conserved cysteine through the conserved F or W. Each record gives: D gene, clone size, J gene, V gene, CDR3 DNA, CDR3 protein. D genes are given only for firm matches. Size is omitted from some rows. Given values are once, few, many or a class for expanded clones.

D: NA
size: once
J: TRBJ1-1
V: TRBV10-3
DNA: TGTGCCATCAGTGACCCTACCGACAGGTCGAACACTGAAGCTTTCTTT
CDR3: CAISDPTDRSNTEAFF

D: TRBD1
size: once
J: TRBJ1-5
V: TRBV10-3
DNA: TGTGCCATCAGTGTAGGACAGGGTACGAATCAGCCCCAGCATTTT
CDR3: CAISVGQGTNQPQHF

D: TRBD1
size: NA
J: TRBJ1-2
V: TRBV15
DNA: TGTGCCACCAGCAGCTCCGGGACAGCCTATTATGGCTACACCTTC
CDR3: CATSSSGTAYYGYTF

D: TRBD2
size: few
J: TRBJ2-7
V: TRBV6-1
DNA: TGTGCCAGCAGTGAAGTGGTCACGGGACTAGCGGGGGAGTCCTACGAGCAGTACTTC
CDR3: CASSEVVTGLAGESYEQYF

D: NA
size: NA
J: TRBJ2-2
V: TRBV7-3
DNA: TGTGCCAGCAGCCGCGCGAACACCGGGGAGCTGTTTTTT
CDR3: CASSRANTGELFF

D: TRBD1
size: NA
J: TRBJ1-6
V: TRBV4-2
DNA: TGTGCCAGCAGCCAAGACCAGGGGGACAGGAATTCACCCCTCCACTTT
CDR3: CASSQDQGDRNSPLHF

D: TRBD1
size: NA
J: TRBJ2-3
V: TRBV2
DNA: TGTGCCAGCATCTTAGACAGGGGCGGGTCAGATACGCAGTATTTT
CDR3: CASILDRGGSDTQYF

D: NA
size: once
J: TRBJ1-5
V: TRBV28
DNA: TGTGCCAGCAGCCCAACAGGGAGCTTCAATCAGCCCCAGCATTTT
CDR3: CASSPTGSFNQPQHF

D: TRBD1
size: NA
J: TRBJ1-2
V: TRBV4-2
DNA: TGTGCCAGCAGCACCAGGGGGGAGGCTAACTATGGCTACACCTTC
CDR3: CASSTRGEANYGYTF

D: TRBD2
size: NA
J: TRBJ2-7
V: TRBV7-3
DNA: TGTGCCAGCAGCCTAGCGGAAGGGGACGAGCAGTACTTC
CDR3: CASSLAEGDEQYF

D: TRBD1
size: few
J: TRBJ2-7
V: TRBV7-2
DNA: TGTGCCAGCAGCAAGGGGAGGGACAGGGGTATCAACGAGCAGTACTTC
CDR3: CASSKGRDRGINEQYF

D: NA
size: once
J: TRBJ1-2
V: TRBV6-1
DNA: TGTGCCAGCAGCTTGGGGGCAGGGATGAATGGCTACACCTTC
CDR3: CASSLGAGMNGYTF

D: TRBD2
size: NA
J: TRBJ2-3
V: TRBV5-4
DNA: TGTGCCAGCAGCTTGCCCCAGCGGGCTAGCGGGGCAAGCACAGATACGCAGTATTTT
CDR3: CASSLPQRASGASTDTQYF

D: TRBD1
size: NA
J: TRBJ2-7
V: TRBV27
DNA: TGTGCCAGCAGCCCAAGGACAGGAAGTACCTACGAGCAGTACTTC
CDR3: CASSPRTGSTYEQYF

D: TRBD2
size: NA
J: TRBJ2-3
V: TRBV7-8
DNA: TGTGCCAGCAGCTCTAGCGGGGGGGCAGATACGCAGTATTTT
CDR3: CASSSSGGADTQYF

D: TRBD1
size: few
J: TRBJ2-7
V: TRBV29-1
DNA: TGCAGCGTTGAGGGCACAGGGGGCGGTTCGGACGAGCAGTACTTC
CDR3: CSVEGTGGGSDEQYF

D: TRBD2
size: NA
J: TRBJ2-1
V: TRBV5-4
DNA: TGTGCCAGCAGCTTGGGAGCGGGAGGTCCAAGCTCCTACAATGAGCAGTTCTTC
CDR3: CASSLGAGGPSSYNEQFF

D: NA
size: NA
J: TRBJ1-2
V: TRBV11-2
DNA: TGTGCCAGCAGCCGGAGGACGGGCTATGGCTACACCTTC
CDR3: CASSRRTGYGYTF

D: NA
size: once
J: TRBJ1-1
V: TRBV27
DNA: TGTGCCAGCAGTTCGGCACAGGTTCCTAAAGCTTTCTTT
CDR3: CASSSAQVPKAFF

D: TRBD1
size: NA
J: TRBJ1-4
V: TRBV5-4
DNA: TGTGCCAGCAGCGTACAGGGGGCGGGTAATGAAAAACTGTTTTTT
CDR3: CASSVQGAGNEKLFF

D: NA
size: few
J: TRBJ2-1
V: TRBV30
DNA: TGTGCCTGGAGTCAGTCATCCAATGAGCAGTTCTTC
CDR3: CAWSQSSNEQFF

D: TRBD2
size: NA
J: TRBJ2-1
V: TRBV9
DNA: TGTGCCAGCAGCGCCGGCCTAGCGGGGCATGAGCAGTTCTTC
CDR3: CASSAGLAGHEQFF

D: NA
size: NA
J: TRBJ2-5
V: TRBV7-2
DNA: TGTGCCAGCAGCTCTCTGTGGGGGGGCCAGACCCAGTACTTC
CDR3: CASSSLWGGQTQYF

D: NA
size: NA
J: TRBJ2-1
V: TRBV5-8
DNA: TGTGCCAGCAGCTTTGGGAGCTCCTACAATGAGCAGTTCTTC
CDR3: CASSFGSSYNEQFF

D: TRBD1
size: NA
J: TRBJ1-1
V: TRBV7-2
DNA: TGTGCCAGCAGCCGGCTGGGACAGCTGAACACTGAAGCTTTCTTT
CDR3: CASSRLGQLNTEAFF

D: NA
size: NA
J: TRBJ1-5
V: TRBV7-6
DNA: TGTGCCAGCAGCTTAGCCCACGGGGGTCAGCCCCAGCATTTT
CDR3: CASSLAHGGQPQHF

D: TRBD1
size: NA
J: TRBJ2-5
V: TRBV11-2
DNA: TGTGCCAGCAGCTTAGGGGACAGAAGTCAAGAGACCCAGTACTTC
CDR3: CASSLGDRSQETQYF

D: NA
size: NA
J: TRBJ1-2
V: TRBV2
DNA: TGTGCCAGCAGGGAAGACAGGACTGGCTACACCTTC
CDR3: CASREDRTGYTF

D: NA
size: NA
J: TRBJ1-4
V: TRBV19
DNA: TGTGCCAGTAGCGACAGGTCGAGCGAAAAACTGTTTTTT
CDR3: CASSDRSSEKLFF

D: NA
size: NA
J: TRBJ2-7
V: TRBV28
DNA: TGTGCCAGCAGTTTTATCTTTAGGGACACTCGCACCCACGAGCAGTACTTC
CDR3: CASSFIFRDTRTHEQYF

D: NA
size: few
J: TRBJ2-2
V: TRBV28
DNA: TGTGCCAGCAGTTTAGTTTTGGGGGGAATCGGGGAGCTGTTTTTT
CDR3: CASSLVLGGIGELFF

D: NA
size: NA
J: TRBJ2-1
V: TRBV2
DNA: TGTGCCACCTCATTTCAGGGCACGGACAATGAGCAGTTCTTC
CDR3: CATSFQGTDNEQFF

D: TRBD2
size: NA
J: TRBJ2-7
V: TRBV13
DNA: TGTGCCAGCAGCGATTCTCCTCTAGCGGGAGAAAGCTACGAGCAGTACTTC
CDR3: CASSDSPLAGESYEQYF

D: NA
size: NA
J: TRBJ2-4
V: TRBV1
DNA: TGCACCAGCAGCCAAGCGCCACATTGGGCTAGCGGGAAGAATGCCAAAAACATTCAGTACTTC
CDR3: CTSSQAPHWASGKNAKNIQYF

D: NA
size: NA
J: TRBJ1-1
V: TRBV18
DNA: TGTGCCAGCTCACCATCGAGGATCGCGGCGAACACTGAAGCTTTCTTT
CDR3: CASSPSRIAANTEAFF

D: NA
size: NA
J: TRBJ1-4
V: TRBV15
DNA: TGTGCCACCAGCCCCGGACAATCCCAAGTGGCGGAACTGTTTTTT
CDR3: CATSPGQSQVAELFF

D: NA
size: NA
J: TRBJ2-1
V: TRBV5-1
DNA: TGCGCCAGCAGCTCGACGGGGGGCACGAGGAATGAGCAGTTCTTC
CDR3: CASSSTGGTRNEQFF